These 30 T cell receptor beta chains came from one sample sequenced in a study of blood T cells in healthy people across ages. A second PCR of roughly 7 to 11 cycles used a sample-barcoded 5' primer and a J-beta primer mix. TCRdb reprocessed the 5' RACE reads via MiXCR and lists one record per CDR3 protein. The sample carries 540,000 or so distinct CDR3 sequences, around 24% recorded once. This sample was also put to use in a study of T cells of mothers and their children.

The sample taken for sequencing was blood. These receptors all stem from a boy aged 5-17 years in good health.

This clonotype was found a few times. The chain couples TRBV20-1 to TRBJ2-5, with 10 nucleotides matching TRBD2. The trim removed 2 bases at V and 5 bases at J, leaving 8 bases unmatched. The CDR3 sequence is 15 residues long. CDR1 and CDR2 from the germline V gene are DFQATT and SNEGSKA (reference sequence). The CDR3 reads CSARSGTSASETQYF. Written as DNA, the CDR3 is TGCAGTGCTAGATCCGGGACTAGCGCCTCGGAGACCCAGTACTTC.

This clonotype has just a few counts. J is TRBJ2-7 and V is TRBV27; D is perhaps TRBD1 (6 bases). Trimming took 5 bases from V and 2 from J, leaving 19 bases between them. This CDR3 comprises 16 residues. CDR1 is MNHEY, CDR2 SMNVEV, per germline (reference sequence). The CDR3 region has the DNA TGTGCCAGCAGTCAAGAAACAGGGTATCTTCCCTACGAGCAGTACTTC. Translating gives CASSQETGYLPYEQYF.

The chain has TRBV7-2 and TRBJ2-1; 11 bases align to TRBD2. Germline lookup yields CDR1 SGHTA and CDR2 FQGNSA. The CDR3 covers 14 residues. Trimming took 5 bases from V and 15 from J; bases not matched to a gene: 12. The CDR3 loop is CASSGTSGGPVPFF. The CDR3, as DNA: TGTGCCAGCAGCGGCACTAGCGGGGGCCCCGTCCCGTTCTTC.

This clonotype was detected a few times. The chain carries TRBV11-2 and TRBJ2-1, with 11 nucleotides matching TRBD2. Germline V gene data show CDR1 as SGHAT and CDR2 as FQNNGV. The ends lost 5 bases at V and 11 bases at J; junction bases unmatched: 23. This CDR3 spans 19 amino acids. CDR3 nucleotides: TGTGCCAGCAGCCCTAGGGTAGGCGGGGGACTAGCGGAGTCCCGAAAGCAGTTCTTC. It encodes CASSPRVGGGLAESRKQFF.

This clonotype was recorded a few times. The genes are TRBV7-2 and TRBJ2-5; D may be TRBD2 (6 bases). Germline assignment: CDR1 SGHTA and CDR2 FQGNSA. V lost 4 bases and J 5 bases, leaving 20 bases between the germline ends. This CDR3 has 16 amino acids. CDR3 sequence (DNA): TGTGCCAGCAGCTCGATGACGCGGCCTCGGGAGGAGACCCAGTACTTC. It specifies CASSSMTRPREETQYF. Together with reference TRBV7-2 and TRBJ2-5, the CDR3 gives the full variable domain: GAGVSQSPSNKVTEKGKDVELRCDPISGHTALYWYRQSLGQGLEFLIYFQGNSAPDKSGLPSDRFSAERTGGSVSTLTIQRTQQEDSAVYLCASSSMTRPREETQYFGPGTRLLVL.

This chain uses TRBV9 with TRBJ2-1; 8 bases map to TRBD2. Trimming removed 2 bases from V and 4 bases from J; junction bases left unmatched: 8. The CDR3 is 16 residues long. In germline, CDR1 is SGDLS, CDR2 YYNGEE. The CDR3 region is CASSVLPSGFYNEQFF. The CDR3 DNA is TGTGCCAGCAGCGTCTTGCCTAGCGGGTTTTACAATGAGCAGTTCTTC.

V gene TRBV4-1 combines with J gene TRBJ2-7; D gene unclear. Germline-derived CDR1 and CDR2 are MGHRA and YSYEKL. V was pared by 0 bases and J by 2 bases, with 11 bases between. This CDR3 region has 15 residues. CDR3 protein: CASSQDTRFPYEQYF. CDR3 coding DNA: TGCGCCAGCAGCCAAGATACGCGGTTCCCCTACGAGCAGTACTTC.

This clonotype occurred a few times. CDR3 in amino acids: CASSLPGSGRNNEQFF. CDR3 bases: TGTGCCAGCAGTTTACCGGGTAGCGGGAGGAACAATGAGCAGTTCTTC. The rearrangement joins TRBV12-3 or TRBV12-4 to TRBJ2-1; 10 nucleotides align to TRBD2. Trimming took 2 bases from V and 5 from J; bases not matched to a gene: 6. This CDR3 spans 16 amino acids.

Only a few counts were recorded for this clonotype. The chain employs TRBV29-1 and TRBJ2-5, with 9 bases matching TRBD2. The end of the DNA aligns better with TRBJ2-7, so the J call may be wrong. Germline V gene data show CDR1 as SQVTM and CDR2 as ANQGSEA. The CDR3 has 13 amino acids. As DNA, the CDR3 is TGCAGCGTGAGGAGCGGGGGGTCTACCGAGCAGTACTTC. It yields the protein CSVRSGGSTEQYF.

This chain connects TRBV7-3 to TRBJ2-5; 7 positions match TRBD2. The length of the CDR3 is 14 residues. CDR1 and CDR2 (germline): SGHTA, FQGTGA. J gave up 3 bases and V 5 bases, and 6 bases lay outside the gene matches. The CDR3 nucleotides are TGTGCCAGCAGCCGTCGACTAGCCGAAGAGACCCAGTACTTC. Translated, it gives CASSRRLAEETQYF.

A few counts support this clonotype. The J gene is TRBJ2-2, the V gene TRBV5-6; D assignment may be TRBD1 or TRBD2 (6 bases each). The germline V gene has CDR1 SGHDT and CDR2 YYEEEE. With 4 bases removed from V and 6 bases from J, the gap between germline ends came to 19 bases. There are 16 residues in the CDR3. The CDR3, as DNA: TGTGCCAGCAGCCCCTGGGGGGCAGGGGTCCCCGGGGAGCTGTTTTTT. It specifies CASSPWGAGVPGELFF.

The V call is TRBV28, the J call TRBJ2-2, with D tentatively TRBD2 (6 bases). The CDR3 spans 15 residues. Trimming took off 5 bases at V and 3 bases at J, with 13 bases between the two ends. Looked up from germline, CDR1 is MDHEN and CDR2 is SYDVKM. CDR3 region: CASSRWGTYTGELFF. CDR3 nucleotides: TGTGCCAGCAGTCGGTGGGGGACTTACACCGGGGAGCTGTTTTTT.

This clonotype has a handful of counts. The J gene is TRBJ2-5, the V gene TRBV20-1; the match to TRBD2 covers 8 bases. The CDR3 has 17 residues. The germline CDR1 and CDR2 sequences are DFQATT and SNEGSKA (reference sequence). The J segment lost 2 bases and the V segment lost 4 bases, leaving 15 bases of the junction unmatched. CDR3 in DNA: TGCAGTGCTAATGCCCTTATACCCGGGGGGGGTCAAGAGACCCAGTACTTC. Amino acid sequence: CSANALIPGGGQETQYF.

The genes are TRBV4-2 and TRBJ2-5, with D possibly matching TRBD1 (6 bases). The closer fit of TRBJ2-7 to the DNA end suggests the J call may be wrong. The CDR3 length is 15 residues. CDR1 is LGHNA and CDR2 is YNFKEQ in the germline V gene. CDR3 DNA sequence: TGTGCCAGCAGCGGCGATGCAGGGGCATCCTACGAGCAGTACTTC. Protein product: CASSGDAGASYEQYF.

Only a few counts were recorded for this clonotype. This chain links TRBV18 with TRBJ1-1; D might be TRBD1 (5 bases). The CDR3 has 15 residues. Germline V CDR1 and CDR2: KGHSH, LQKENI. Trimming shortened V by 1 base and J by 5 bases, and 14 bases separated the two germline ends. This CDR3 is CASSPHGTPGTEAFF. DNA of the CDR3: TGTGCCAGCTCACCACATGGGACGCCGGGGACTGAAGCTTTCTTT. The full variable domain, in which reference TRBV18 and TRBJ1-1 provide the parts outside the CDR3, is NAGVMQNPRHLVRRRGQEARLRCSPMKGHSHVYWYRQLPEEGLKFMVYLQKENIIDESGMPKERFSAEFPKEGPSILRIQQVVRGDSAAYFCASSPHGTPGTEAFFGQGTRLTVV.

The V gene is TRBV14, the J gene TRBJ2-6, with D unclear. Germline V gene lookup returns CDR1 SGHDN and CDR2 FVKESK. The CDR3 has 14 amino acids. Trimming removed 4 bases at V and 3 bases at J, with 7 bases between. CDR3: CASSRSYGANVLTF. The CDR3 DNA sequence: TGTGCCAGCAGCCGCAGTTATGGGGCCAACGTCCTGACTTTC.

This clonotype has just a few counts. The CDR3 region is CASSPGGQQIYEQYF. The CDR3 DNA reads TGCGCCAGCAGCCCGGGGGGACAGCAGATCTACGAGCAGTACTTC. The chain couples TRBV5-1 to TRBJ2-7; D could derive from TRBD1 or TRBD2 (7 bases each). Germline lookup yields CDR1 SGHRS and CDR2 YFSETQ. The CDR3 runs to 15 residues. V shed 4 bases and J shed 3 bases, with 17 bases lying between them.

The genes are TRBV18 and TRBJ2-3; unclear D gene. Trimming stripped 3 bases from V and 0 bases from J, with 7 bases between. The CDR3 has 14 amino acids. Germline lookup yields CDR1 KGHSH and CDR2 LQKENI. The CDR3 region is CASSPMPSTDTQYF. In DNA, the CDR3 is TGTGCCAGCTCACCTATGCCTAGCACAGATACGCAGTATTTT. The entire variable domain, with the rest obtained from reference TRBV18 and TRBJ2-3, is as follows: NAGVMQNPRHLVRRRGQEARLRCSPMKGHSHVYWYRQLPEEGLKFMVYLQKENIIDESGMPKERFSAEFPKEGPSILRIQQVVRGDSAAYFCASSPMPSTDTQYFGPGTRLTVL.

This clonotype was found a few times. V is TRBV9 and J is TRBJ2-1; 7 positions agree with TRBD2. The CDR3 loop spans 15 amino acids. V was pared by 0 bases and J by 2 bases, with 2 bases of the junction left unmatched. Germline V gene sequence: CDR1 SGDLS, CDR2 YYNGEE. CDR3 bases: TGTGCCAGCAGCGTAGGGGAGGGCCCCTACAATGAGCAGTTCTTC. Its translation: CASSVGEGPYNEQFF.

The chain recombines TRBV5-1 with TRBJ2-3; 8 bases are shared with TRBD2. CDR1 SGHRS and CDR2 YFSETQ come from the germline V gene. The CDR3 is 15 residues long. With V trimmed by 1 base and J by 2 bases, 3 bases remained unmatched. The CDR3 here is CASSLLAGITDTQYF. The CDR3 coding sequence is TGCGCCAGCAGCTTGTTAGCGGGAATCACAGATACGCAGTATTTT.

A few counts support this clonotype. The chain has TRBV20-1 and TRBJ1-5, with D tentatively TRBD1 (5 bases). In germline, CDR1 is DFQATT, CDR2 SNEGSKA (reference sequence). V was cut by 6 bases and J by 5 bases, with 20 bases left in between. This CDR3 has 15 amino acids. CDR3 DNA: TGCAGTGCCTCCATCATGGGGGAAGAGGATCAGCCCCAGCATTTT. Residues: CSASIMGEEDQPQHF.

CDR3 nucleotide sequence: TGTGCCAGCAGTTACGCGAACTCCTGGTCCGGCTCCTACGAGCAGTACTTC. Protein product: CASSYANSWSGSYEQYF. The chain has TRBV6-5 and TRBJ2-5, with D unclear. The DNA end is more similar to TRBJ2-7, so the J call may be wrong. The CDR3 spans 17 residues. CDR1 is MNHEY and CDR2 is SVGAGI in the germline V gene.

The chain recombines TRBV27 with TRBJ2-1, with a weak D call TRBD2 (6 bases). The CDR3 totals 15 residues. Germline values: CDR1 MNHEY, CDR2 SMNVEV (reference sequence). Trimming stripped 6 bases from V and 0 bases from J, with 12 bases between. CDR3 nucleotide sequence: TGTGCCAGCAGGCTAGCGCTTAGCTCCTACAATGAGCAGTTCTTC. Translation: CASRLALSSYNEQFF.

This clonotype has a handful of counts. The chain couples TRBV28 to TRBJ1-1; 7 bases are a match to TRBD1. V dropped 3 bases and J dropped 4; count of bases not matched to a gene: 11. Germline assignment: CDR1 MDHEN and CDR2 SYDVKM. The CDR3 totals 16 residues. Here the CDR3 DNA reads TGTGCCAGCAGTTTGGGGATGGGGTCAGGGGGCACTGAAGCTTTCTTT. Translated, it gives CASSLGMGSGGTEAFF.

This clonotype was observed once. The rearrangement uses TRBV20-1 and TRBJ2-7; D remains ambiguous. The germline V gene encodes CDR1 DFQATT and CDR2 SNEGSKA (reference sequence). Trimming took off 0 bases at V and 0 bases at J, with 12 bases between the two ends. CDR3 length equals 15 residues. DNA of the CDR3: TGCAGTGCTAGAGATCCTGGTAGCAGCTCCTACGAGCAGTACTTC. It encodes CSARDPGSSSYEQYF.

The rearrangement uses TRBV7-2 and TRBJ2-3, with 8 bases lining up with TRBD2. J lost 6 bases, V lost 5 bases, and 4 bases had no gene match. The CDR3 is 13 amino acids. CDR1 is SGHTA and CDR2 is FQGNSA in the germline V gene. CDR3 in DNA: TGTGCCAGCAGCCAGATAGCGGGGGATACGCAGTATTTT. This gives the protein CASSQIAGDTQYF.

CDR3 in DNA: TGTGCCAGCAGCTTAAGTGTGGAGAACAGAGTCCTTTCCTACGAGCAGTACTTC. Amino acids: CASSLSVENRVLSYEQYF. The chain uses TRBV7-2 and TRBJ2-5; no clear D. The J call is uncertain, as TRBJ2-7 better fits the DNA end. The CDR3 spans 18 residues. CDR1 and CDR2 (germline): SGHTA, FQGNSA.

The chain employs TRBV20-1 and TRBJ2-5; D gene unclear. Trimming removed 6 bases at V and 7 bases at J, with 18 bases between. Germline V gene sequence: CDR1 DFQATT, CDR2 SNEGSKA (reference sequence). The CDR3 runs to 13 residues. The CDR3 DNA follows: TGCAGTGCCCCGGGCCAGGTCACAATGACCCAGTACTTC. Protein: CSAPGQVTMTQYF.

This clonotype has more than one count but fewer than ten. The chain employs TRBV12-3 or TRBV12-4 and TRBJ1-5; D is ambiguous. V was pared by 5 bases and J by 4 bases, with 15 bases between. CDR3 length equals 15 residues. CDR3 nucleotide sequence: TGTGCCAGCAGTCCATCGAGGGTGGGGAATCAGCCCCAGCATTTT. Its protein product is CASSPSRVGNQPQHF.

A few counts support this clonotype. The rearrangement joins TRBV18 to TRBJ1-1; D ambiguous. V was shortened by 6 bases and J by 5 bases, with 10 bases between the two germline ends. Germline CDR1 reads KGHSH; CDR2 reads LQKENI. The CDR3 has 12 residues. CDR3 sequence (DNA): TGTGCCAGCTCCGCCCAAGGGACTGAAGCTTTCTTT. This codes for CASSAQGTEAFF.